One and the same sample provided the 28 T cell receptor beta chains below, sequenced in a study of OX40 agonist ivuxolimab in advanced cancers. Repertoires were generated with immunoSEQ multiplex PCR, while TCRdb's copy carries only in-frame clones and drops some. The sample shows about 27,000 clones, about 70% of them seen only once. Sequencing used CD4+ or CD8+ T cells sorted from blood, obtained in a trial of the OX40 agonist ivuxolimab. All receptors come from an adult with an advanced solid tumor such as melanoma, head and neck, liver or kidney cancer.

This chain connects TRBV19 to TRBJ2-7; 9 nucleotides align to TRBD1. Germline V gene data show CDR1 as LNHDA and CDR2 as SQIVND (reference sequence). The CDR3 sequence is 15 residues long. V shed 5 bases and J 4 bases; nucleotides not matched to a gene: 9. The CDR3 DNA follows: TGTGCCAGTAGTGCACGACAGGGGGTGGTTTACGAGCAGTACTTC. It specifies CASSARQGVVYEQYF.

The sample holds one count of this clone. The gene calls are TRBV18 and TRBJ1-5; D is undetermined. Deletions cut 6 bases from V and 3 bases from J, with 18 bases between. The germline V gene has CDR1 KGHSH and CDR2 LQKENI. The CDR3 runs 16 residues. This chain's CDR3 is CASSLGDLGNNQPQHF. As DNA, the CDR3 is TGTGCCAGCTCCCTCGGGGATCTAGGTAACAATCAGCCCCAGCATTTT. The entire variable domain, with the rest obtained from reference TRBV18 and TRBJ1-5, is as follows: NAGVMQNPRHLVRRRGQEARLRCSPMKGHSHVYWYRQLPEEGLKFMVYLQKENIIDESGMPKERFSAEFPKEGPSILRIQQVVRGDSAAYFCASSLGDLGNNQPQHFGDGTRLSIL.

To note about this clone: The germline gene is not matched at one end of the junction; a read error may be the cause. Here the CDR3 reads CACRASGSSYEQYF. The DNA for the CDR3 is TGTGCCTGCAGGGCTAGCGGGTCTTCCTACGAGCAGTACTTC. The chain has TRBV7-2 and TRBJ2-7, with 8 bases matching TRBD2. This CDR3 contains 14 residues. Germline CDR1 reads SGHTA; CDR2 reads FQGNSA.

This rearrangement joins TRBV9 to TRBJ1-6; 9 bases map to TRBD1. V shed 4 bases and J 11 bases; nucleotides not matched to a gene: 10. The CDR3 has 15 amino acids. Germline V lookup: CDR1 SGDLS, CDR2 YYNGEE. CDR3 region: CASSSGGTGLPPLHF. The CDR3 DNA sequence: TGTGCCAGCAGCTCGGGGGGGACAGGGTTGCCACCCCTCCACTTT.

This clone has just a few counts. The V and J genes are TRBV1 and TRBJ2-2. TRBV1 is noted as a pseudogene. This CDR3 is 16 amino acids long. CDR3 coding DNA: TGCACCAGCCCGGTCGTGGGGGGCTCCTTTAGCGGGGAGCTGTTTTTT. Amino acids: CTSPVVGGSFSGELFF.

V and J are TRBV6-6 and TRBJ1-1; perhaps TRBD1 as D (5 bases). With 5 bases removed from V and 6 bases from J, the gap between germline ends came to 16 bases. Germline CDR1 reads MNHNY; CDR2 reads SVGAGI (reference sequence). The CDR3 is made up of 14 amino acids. CDR3 DNA: TGTGCCAGCAGTGGGACGGCATTGGGCTCTGAAGCTTTCTTT. Translation gives CASSGTALGSEAFF.

This chain uses TRBV30 with TRBJ1-1, with TRBD1 matching over 11 bases. The length of the CDR3 is 16 residues. The ends lost 1 base at V and 5 bases at J; junction bases unmatched: 9. CDR1 GTSNPN and CDR2 SVGIG come from the germline V gene (reference sequence). CDR3 residues: CAWSEGLGDRGTEAFF. The CDR3 DNA follows: TGTGCCTGGAGTGAAGGGTTAGGGGACAGGGGGACTGAAGCTTTCTTT.

This chain connects TRBV29-1 to TRBJ2-1; possible D gene TRBD1, 5 bases. The V end lost 7 bases, the J end lost 10 bases, and 14 bases lay between the germline ends. Germline CDR1 SQVTM, CDR2 ANQGSEA. This CDR3 comprises 11 residues. In nucleotides, the CDR3 is TGCAGCGCTGCCCCAGACAGAGAGCAGTTCTTC. Residues: CSAAPDREQFF.

The chain carries TRBV5-1 and TRBJ1-3; D perhaps matches TRBD1 (6 bases). V was cut by 0 bases and J by 0 bases, with 16 bases left in between. The CDR3 covers 18 residues. The germline V gene encodes CDR1 SGHRS and CDR2 YFSETQ. The CDR3 DNA reads TGCGCCAGCAGCTTGGCCTCAATACAGGGCTTCTCTGGAAACACCATATATTTT. It translates to CASSLASIQGFSGNTIYF.

The chain carries TRBV10-2 and TRBJ1-6, with no clear D. The CDR3 length is 19 residues. Per the germline V gene, CDR1 is WSHSY and CDR2 is SAAADI. With 6 bases removed from V and 0 bases from J, the gap between germline ends came to 21 bases. The CDR3 loop is CASRGTISSPSSYNSPLHF. CDR3 DNA sequence: TGCGCCAGCAGGGGAACGATTAGTAGCCCGAGCTCCTATAATTCACCCCTCCACTTT.

This clone was detected only a few times. The chain employs TRBV5-3 and TRBJ2-1; D might be TRBD2 (5 bases). TRBV5-3 is treated as an ORF (open reading frame) with a function not yet certain. CDR3 length: 14 residues. V lost 1 base and J lost 7, with 12 bases in between. This chain's CDR3 is CARSLTGILNEQFF. CDR3 in DNA: TGTGCCAGAAGCTTGACCGGGATCCTAAATGAGCAGTTCTTC.

In DNA form, the CDR3 reads TGTGCCAGCAGCGACTCGAGCAATCAGCCCCAGCATTTT. Translating it yields CASSDSSNQPQHF. The chain recombines TRBV11-2 with TRBJ1-5; D gene uncertain. V lost 5 bases and J lost 1, with 6 bases in between. Germline V gene data show CDR1 as SGHAT and CDR2 as FQNNGV. This CDR3 comprises 13 residues.

This clone was observed a single time. J is TRBJ2-1 and V is TRBV19; the D gene is possibly TRBD1 (6 bases). In germline, CDR1 is LNHDA, CDR2 SQIVND (reference sequence). V was cut by 3 bases and J by 8 bases, with 17 bases left in between. The CDR3 contains 15 residues. CDR3 in amino acids: CASSMQGRGSHEQFF. The DNA of the CDR3 is TGTGCCAGTAGTATGCAGGGCAGGGGTAGTCATGAGCAGTTCTTC. Full variable domain (rest looked up from reference TRBV19 and TRBJ2-1): DGGITQSPKYLFRKEGQNVTLSCEQNLNHDAMYWYRQDPGQGLRLIYYSQIVNDFQKGDIAEGYSVSREKKESFPLTVTSAQKNPTAFYLCASSMQGRGSHEQFFGPGTRLTVL.

This clone has more than one count but fewer than ten. The rearrangement joins TRBV5-6 to TRBJ2-7, with D unresolved. Trimming left V 2 bases short and J 5 bases short, with 5 bases between. CDR3 size: 11 residues. Germline V lookup: CDR1 SGHDT, CDR2 YYEEEE. In DNA form, the CDR3 reads TGTGCCAGCAGCTTTGAAAACGAGCAGTACTTC. Translated: CASSFENEQYF. The full variable domain, rest sourced from reference TRBV5-6 and TRBJ2-7, is DAGVTQSPTHLIKTRGQQVTLRCSPKSGHDTVSWYQQALGQGPQFIFQYYEEEERQRGNFPDRFSGHQFPNYSSELNVNALLLGDSALYLCASSFENEQYFGPGTRLTVT.

The genes are TRBV21-1 and TRBJ1-6. TRBV21-1 is flagged as a pseudogene. This CDR3 region has 17 residues. The CDR3 region has the DNA TGTGCCAGCAGCAAAAGGGTAGGGCGCGAGGGTAATTCACCCCTCCACTTT. Amino acid sequence: CASSKRVGREGNSPLHF.

CDR3 region: CASRDSGRGYEQYF. The CDR3 nucleotides read TGTGCCAGCAGAGATAGCGGGCGAGGCTACGAGCAGTACTTC. The V and J genes are TRBV14 and TRBJ2-7, with 7 nucleotides matching TRBD2. The ends lost 6 bases at V and 3 bases at J; junction bases unmatched: 8. This CDR3 contains 14 residues. CDR1 is SGHDN and CDR2 is FVKESK in the germline V gene.

The gene calls are TRBV10-1 and TRBJ1-4; maybe TRBD1 (6 bases). Looked up from germline, CDR1 is WNHNN and CDR2 is SYGVQD (reference sequence). V shed 0 bases and J shed 5 bases, with 7 bases lying between them. There are 14 residues in the CDR3. CDR3: CASSESGANEKLFF. CDR3 DNA: TGCGCCAGCAGTGAGTCGGGGGCAAATGAAAAACTGTTTTTT.

The J gene is TRBJ2-5, the V gene TRBV7-9; 8 nucleotides line up with TRBD2. After removal of 3 bases from V and 5 bases from J, the junction contained 8 bases not matched to a gene. Germline CDR1 SEHNR, CDR2 FQNEAQ (reference sequence). This CDR3 has 15 residues. The CDR3 is CASSFRPGGGETQYF. The CDR3 bases are TGTGCCAGCAGCTTCCGACCCGGCGGGGGGGAGACCCAGTACTTC.

The chain has TRBV5-5 and TRBJ1-2; 8 bases map to TRBD1. The CDR3 has 14 residues. Germline V gives CDR1 SGHKS, CDR2 YYEKEE (reference sequence). With V trimmed by 2 bases and J by 4 bases, 4 bases remained unmatched. The CDR3 DNA sequence: TGTGCCAGCAGCTTTAACGGACAGGGCTATGGCTACACCTTC. This translates into CASSFNGQGYGYTF.

The chain joins TRBV4-2 to TRBJ2-5; TRBD1 agrees at 7 bases. CDR1 is LGHNA and CDR2 is YNFKEQ in the germline V gene. The J segment lost 13 bases and the V segment lost 3 bases, leaving 8 bases of the junction unmatched. The CDR3 loop spans 12 amino acids. DNA of the CDR3: TGTGCCAGCAGCCACTACAGGGGTCCGCGGTACTTC. Translated, it gives CASSHYRGPRYF.

This clone was observed a few times. The V and J genes are TRBV18 and TRBJ1-5; D ambiguous. V lost 4 bases, J lost 7 bases, and 17 bases lay in between. Germline V gene lookup returns CDR1 KGHSH and CDR2 LQKENI. The CDR3 sequence is 15 residues long. CDR3 DNA sequence: TGTGCCAGCTCACTTGGCGTTTCCATGGCCCAGCCCCAGCATTTT. It specifies CASSLGVSMAQPQHF.

J is TRBJ2-7 and V is TRBV25-1, with D perhaps matching TRBD1 or TRBD2 (5 bases each). The length of the CDR3 is 17 residues. Trimming left V 1 base short and J 3 bases short, with 19 bases between. Germline assignment: CDR1 MGHDK and CDR2 SYGVNS. The CDR3 sequence is CASSEFGTAAVGYEQYF. CDR3 DNA sequence: TGTGCCAGCAGTGAATTCGGGACCGCTGCGGTTGGCTACGAGCAGTACTTC.

This clone was counted once. Written as DNA, the CDR3 is TGTGCCAGCTCTCGGGGTGAGAACACTGAAGCTTTCTTT. Protein: CASSRGENTEAFF. This sequence joins TRBV18 and TRBJ1-1, with D unresolved. The CDR3 covers 13 residues. Germline CDR1 is KGHSH and CDR2 is LQKENI. The V and J ends lost 6 bases and 1 base respectively, with 9 bases between them.

On this clone: The junction differs from germline at one of its ends, possibly a read error. The chain has TRBV29-1 and TRBJ1-6, with a tentative D call TRBD1 (6 bases). Germline V gene lookup returns CDR1 SQVTM and CDR2 ANQGSEA. CDR3 length: 10 amino acids. CDR3 in DNA: TGTCCTGGGGGCGATTCACCCCTCCACTTT. Its translation: CPGGDSPLHF.

This clone was counted between two and nine times. The chain combines TRBV4-2 with TRBJ1-1; maybe TRBD1 (6 bases). CDR1 and CDR2 (germline): LGHNA, YNFKEQ. The CDR3 contains 15 residues. The germline V and J ends were trimmed by 4 bases and 5 bases, with 17 bases remaining between them. This CDR3 is CASSPSGQGWTEAFF. DNA for the CDR3: TGTGCCAGCAGCCCCAGCGGGCAGGGGTGGACTGAAGCTTTCTTT.

V usage is TRBV6-1 and J usage is TRBJ2-7; the D is unclear. V lost 3 bases and J lost 7, with 13 bases in between. This CDR3 has 13 amino acids. In germline, CDR1 is MNHNS, CDR2 SASEGT. CDR3 in DNA: TGTGCCAGCAGTGATCCCGTTCGTCGTGAGCAGTACTTC. The encoded protein is CASSDPVRREQYF.

The J gene is TRBJ1-6, the V gene TRBV28; 9 nucleotides agree with TRBD1. This CDR3 has 16 amino acids. The germline CDR1 and CDR2 sequences are MDHEN and SYDVKM. The trim removed 5 bases at V and 10 bases at J, leaving 12 bases unmatched. The CDR3: CASSPSTGGRASPLHF. CDR3 nucleotide sequence: TGTGCCAGCAGTCCCTCGACAGGGGGAAGGGCCTCACCCCTCCACTTT.

The chain combines TRBV4-2 with TRBJ1-2; D unresolved. V was clipped by 1 base and J by 2 bases, with 11 bases between them. The CDR3 extends over 15 amino acids. CDR1 LGHNA and CDR2 YNFKEQ come from the germline V gene. CDR3 bases: TGTGCCAGCAGCCAAGCTGAGTCAGTCAACTATGGCTACACCTTC. This sequence encodes CASSQAESVNYGYTF.